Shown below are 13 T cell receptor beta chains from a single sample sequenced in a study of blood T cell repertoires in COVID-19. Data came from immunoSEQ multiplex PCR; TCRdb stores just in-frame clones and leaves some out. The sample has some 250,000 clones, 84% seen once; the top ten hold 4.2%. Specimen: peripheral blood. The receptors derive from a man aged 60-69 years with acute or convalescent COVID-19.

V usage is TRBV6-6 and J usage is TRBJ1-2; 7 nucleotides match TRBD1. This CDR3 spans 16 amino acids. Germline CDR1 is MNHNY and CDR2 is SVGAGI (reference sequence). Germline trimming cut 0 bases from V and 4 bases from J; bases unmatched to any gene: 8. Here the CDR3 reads CASSYSGTEGFYGYTF. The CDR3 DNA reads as TGTGCCAGCAGTTACTCGGGGACAGAGGGCTTCTATGGCTACACCTTC.

In nucleotides, the CDR3 is TGCGCCAGCAGCCCTAGACAGGGGGCGCGAATGGAGACCCAGTACTTC. Amino acid sequence: CASSPRQGARMETQYF. The chain has TRBV5-1 and TRBJ2-5; 10 bases match TRBD1. The CDR3 sequence is 16 residues long. From germline, CDR1 is SGHRS and CDR2 YFSETQ. The V and J ends lost 4 bases and 5 bases, in that order; junction bases with no gene match: 11.

CDR3 nucleotide sequence: TGTGCCAGCAGCCGGGACTGGGGGAATGAGCAGTTCTTC. Protein sequence: CASSRDWGNEQFF. The chain carries TRBV28 and TRBJ2-1; perhaps TRBD2 as D (6 bases). The CDR3 is 13 amino acids. Looked up from germline, CDR1 is MDHEN and CDR2 is SYDVKM. Trimming cost V 6 bases and J 7 bases, with 13 bases left between them.

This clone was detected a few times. CDR3 nucleotides: TGTGCCAGCTCACCCTGGACAGGGTCCCCCCAAGCCCAGCATTTT. Protein sequence: CASSPWTGSPQAQHF. This chain joins TRBV18 and TRBJ1-5, with 8 bases fitting TRBD1. V shed 3 bases and J 11 bases; nucleotides not matched to a gene: 12. Germline assignment: CDR1 KGHSH and CDR2 LQKENI. CDR3 length equals 15 residues.

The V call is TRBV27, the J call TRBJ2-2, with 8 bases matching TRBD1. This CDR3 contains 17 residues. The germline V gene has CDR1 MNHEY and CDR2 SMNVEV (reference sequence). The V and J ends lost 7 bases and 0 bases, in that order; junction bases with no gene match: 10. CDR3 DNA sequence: TGTGCCAGCACTCAGGACAGGGCTCCCTCGAACACCGGGGAGCTGTTTTTT. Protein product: CASTQDRAPSNTGELFF.

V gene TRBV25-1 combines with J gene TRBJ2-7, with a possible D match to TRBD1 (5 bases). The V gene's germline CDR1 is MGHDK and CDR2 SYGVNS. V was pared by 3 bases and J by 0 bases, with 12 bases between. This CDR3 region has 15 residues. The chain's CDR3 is CASSDVGADSYEQYF. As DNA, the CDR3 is TGTGCCAGCAGTGATGTAGGGGCTGACTCCTACGAGCAGTACTTC.

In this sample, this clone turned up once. The DNA for the CDR3 is TGTGCCAGTGCCGGAGGGGCTATACAAGAGACCCAGTACTTC. Its protein product is CASAGGAIQETQYF. The rearrangement links TRBV19 to TRBJ2-5; D is perhaps TRBD2 (6 bases). Germline V gene data show CDR1 as LNHDA and CDR2 as SQIVND (reference sequence). V lost 8 bases and J lost 2, with 15 bases in between. CDR3 size: 14 residues.

CDR3 in amino acids: CASSYSSTGGPWYEQYF. The CDR3 DNA is TGTGCCAGCAGTTACTCGAGTACGGGAGGGCCATGGTACGAGCAGTACTTC. The chain has TRBV6-2 or TRBV6-3 and TRBJ2-7; 8 nucleotides line up with TRBD2. The CDR3 runs to 17 residues. The V segment lost 0 bases and the J segment 4 bases; nucleotides outside the gene matches: 11. The germline V gene has CDR1 MNHEY and CDR2 SVGEGT.

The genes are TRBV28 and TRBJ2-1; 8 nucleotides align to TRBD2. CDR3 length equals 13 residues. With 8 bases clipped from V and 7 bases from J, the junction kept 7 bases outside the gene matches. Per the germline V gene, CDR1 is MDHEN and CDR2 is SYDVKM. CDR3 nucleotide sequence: TGTGCCAGCCGAGCGGGAGTAAGGAATGAGCAGTTCTTC. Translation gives CASRAGVRNEQFF.

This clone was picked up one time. The CDR3 DNA is TGTGCCAGCCATAGCGGACCTAGCACAGATACGCAGTATTTT. It translates to CASHSGPSTDTQYF. V and J are TRBV28 and TRBJ2-3; D may be TRBD2 (6 bases). The CDR3 length is 14 residues. Germline-derived CDR1 and CDR2 are MDHEN and SYDVKM. V lost 8 bases, J lost 0 bases, and 12 bases lay in between.

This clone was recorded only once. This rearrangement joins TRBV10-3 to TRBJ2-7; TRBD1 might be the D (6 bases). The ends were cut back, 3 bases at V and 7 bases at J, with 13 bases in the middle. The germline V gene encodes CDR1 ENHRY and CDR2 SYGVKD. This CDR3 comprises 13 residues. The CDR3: CAISDLDSLEQYF. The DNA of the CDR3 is TGTGCCATCAGTGACTTGGACAGTCTTGAGCAGTACTTC.

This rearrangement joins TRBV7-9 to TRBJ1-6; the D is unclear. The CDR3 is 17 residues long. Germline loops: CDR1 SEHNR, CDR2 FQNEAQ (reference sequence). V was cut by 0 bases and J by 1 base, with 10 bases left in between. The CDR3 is CASSLAPGGSYNSPLHF. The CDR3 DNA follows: TGTGCCAGCAGCTTAGCCCCCGGAGGGTCCTATAATTCACCCCTCCACTTT.

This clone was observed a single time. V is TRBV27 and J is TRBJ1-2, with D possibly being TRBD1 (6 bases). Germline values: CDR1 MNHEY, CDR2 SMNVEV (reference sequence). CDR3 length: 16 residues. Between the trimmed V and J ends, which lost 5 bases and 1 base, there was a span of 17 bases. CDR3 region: CASSGGSLPNNYGYTF. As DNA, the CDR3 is TGTGCCAGCAGTGGGGGCAGCTTACCCAATAACTATGGCTACACCTTC.